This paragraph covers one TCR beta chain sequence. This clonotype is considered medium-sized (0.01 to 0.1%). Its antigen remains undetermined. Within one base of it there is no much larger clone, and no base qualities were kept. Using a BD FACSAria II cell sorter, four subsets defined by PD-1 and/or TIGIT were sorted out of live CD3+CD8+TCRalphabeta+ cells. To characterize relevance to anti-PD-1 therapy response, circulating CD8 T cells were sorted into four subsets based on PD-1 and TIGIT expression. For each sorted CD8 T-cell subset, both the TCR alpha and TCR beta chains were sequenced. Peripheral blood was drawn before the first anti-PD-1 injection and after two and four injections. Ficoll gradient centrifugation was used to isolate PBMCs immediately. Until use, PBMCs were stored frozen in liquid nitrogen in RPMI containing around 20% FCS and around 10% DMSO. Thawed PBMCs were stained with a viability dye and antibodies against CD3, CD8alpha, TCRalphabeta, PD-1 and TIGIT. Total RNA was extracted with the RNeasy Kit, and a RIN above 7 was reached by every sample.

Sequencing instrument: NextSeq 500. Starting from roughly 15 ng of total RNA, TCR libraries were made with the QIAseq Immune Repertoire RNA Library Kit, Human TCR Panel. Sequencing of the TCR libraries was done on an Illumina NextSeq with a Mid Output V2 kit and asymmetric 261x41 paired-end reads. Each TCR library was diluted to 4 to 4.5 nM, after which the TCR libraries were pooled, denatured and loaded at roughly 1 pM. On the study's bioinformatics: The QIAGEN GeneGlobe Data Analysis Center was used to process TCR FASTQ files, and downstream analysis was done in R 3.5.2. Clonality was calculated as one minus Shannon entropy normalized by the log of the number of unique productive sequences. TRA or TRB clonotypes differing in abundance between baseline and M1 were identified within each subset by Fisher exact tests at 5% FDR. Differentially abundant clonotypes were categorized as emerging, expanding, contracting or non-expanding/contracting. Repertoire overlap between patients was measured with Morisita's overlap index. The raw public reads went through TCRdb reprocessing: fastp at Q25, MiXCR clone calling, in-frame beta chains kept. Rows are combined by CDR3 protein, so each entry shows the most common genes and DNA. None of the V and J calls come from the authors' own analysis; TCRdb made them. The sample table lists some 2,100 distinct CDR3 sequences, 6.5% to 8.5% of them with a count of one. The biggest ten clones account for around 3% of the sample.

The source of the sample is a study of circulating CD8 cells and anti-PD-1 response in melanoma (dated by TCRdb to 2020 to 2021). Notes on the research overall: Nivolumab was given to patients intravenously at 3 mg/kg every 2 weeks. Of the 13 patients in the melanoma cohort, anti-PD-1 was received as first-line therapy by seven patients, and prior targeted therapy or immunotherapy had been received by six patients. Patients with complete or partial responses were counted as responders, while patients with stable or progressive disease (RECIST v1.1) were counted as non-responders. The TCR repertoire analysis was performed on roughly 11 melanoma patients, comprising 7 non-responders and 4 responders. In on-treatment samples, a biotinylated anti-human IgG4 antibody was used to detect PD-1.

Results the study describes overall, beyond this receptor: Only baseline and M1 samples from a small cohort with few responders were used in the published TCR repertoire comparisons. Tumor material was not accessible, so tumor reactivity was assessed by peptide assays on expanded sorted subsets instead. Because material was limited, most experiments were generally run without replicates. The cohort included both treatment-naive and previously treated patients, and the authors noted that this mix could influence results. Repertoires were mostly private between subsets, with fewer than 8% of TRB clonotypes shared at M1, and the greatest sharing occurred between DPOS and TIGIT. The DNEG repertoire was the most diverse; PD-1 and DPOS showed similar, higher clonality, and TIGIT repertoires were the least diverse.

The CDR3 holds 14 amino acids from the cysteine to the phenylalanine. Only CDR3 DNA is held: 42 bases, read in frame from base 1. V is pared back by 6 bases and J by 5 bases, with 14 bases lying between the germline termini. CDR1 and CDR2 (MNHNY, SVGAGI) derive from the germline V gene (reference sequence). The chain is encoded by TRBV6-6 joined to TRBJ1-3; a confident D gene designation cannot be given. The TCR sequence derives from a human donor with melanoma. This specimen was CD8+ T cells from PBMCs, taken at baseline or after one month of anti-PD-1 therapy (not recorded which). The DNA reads TGTGCCAGCAGACACAACAGCCTTAGAAACACCATATATTTT. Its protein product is CASRHNSLRNTIYF.